Each of the 20 T cell receptor beta chains below was sequenced from the same sample in a study of T cell repertoires in cytomegalovirus infection. One entry per CDR3 protein results from TCRdb running MiXCR on the reads. The sample has 340,000 or so distinct CDR3 sequences, around 25% seen once. No antigen has been identified for these receptors. The sequenced sample was cultured PBMCs, obtained from culture after CMV antigen stimulation. Receptor source: a human donor in good health (CMV status not recorded). Some clones in this sample may be carry-over from other donors' samples.

This clonotype was picked up a small number of times. The V gene is TRBV11-2, the J gene TRBJ2-3; D not certain. Trimming stripped 3 bases from V and 0 bases from J, with 10 bases between. The CDR3 sequence is 15 residues long. Germline lookup yields CDR1 SGHAT and CDR2 FQNNGV. The CDR3 DNA follows: TGTGCCAGCAGCTTTGCGTGGGATAGCACAGATACGCAGTATTTT. Amino acid sequence: CASSFAWDSTDTQYF.

This clonotype came up once. The chain is built from TRBV19 and TRBJ2-5, with no clear D. The CDR3 extends over 13 amino acids. Germline CDR1 and CDR2: LNHDA and SQIVND (reference sequence). Trimming removed 1 base at V and 5 bases at J, with 8 bases between. The CDR3 loop reads CASSIVPRETQYF. The CDR3 coding sequence is TGTGCCAGTAGTATAGTTCCCCGGGAGACCCAGTACTTC. Full variable domain (outside the CDR3, taken from reference TRBV19 and TRBJ2-5): DGGITQSPKYLFRKEGQNVTLSCEQNLNHDAMYWYRQDPGQGLRLIYYSQIVNDFQKGDIAEGYSVSREKKESFPLTVTSAQKNPTAFYLCASSIVPRETQYFGPGTRLLVL.

This clonotype came up a few times. The chain joins TRBV12-3 or TRBV12-4 to TRBJ1-2, with TRBD1 identical over 7 bases. The V and J ends lost 6 bases and 4 bases, in that order; junction bases with no gene match: 5. The CDR3 is 13 residues long. CDR3 residues: CASSGDRAYGYTF. DNA for the CDR3: TGTGCCAGCAGCGGTGACAGGGCCTATGGCTACACCTTC.

This rearrangement joins TRBV6-6 to TRBJ2-1, with 7 bases aligning to TRBD2. J gave up 8 bases and V 7 bases, and 11 bases lay outside the gene matches. Germline CDR1 MNHNY, CDR2 SVGAGI (reference sequence). The length of the CDR3 is 14 residues. The CDR3 DNA reads TGTGCCAGCACGGGGGGAGGGCCTCTCTATGAGCAGTTCTTC. Residues: CASTGGGPLYEQFF.

This clonotype was seen a handful of times. The chain uses TRBV19 and TRBJ2-1; 8 positions match TRBD2. The junction had 16 bases not matched to a gene; V was cut back by 7 bases and J by 8 bases. The germline V gene encodes CDR1 LNHDA and CDR2 SQIVND (reference sequence). This CDR3 has 16 residues. The CDR3 DNA reads as TGTGCCAGTACAACCGGCCGGACTAGCCTCCCCGATGAGCAGTTCTTC. Protein: CASTTGRTSLPDEQFF.

This clonotype is a singleton in its sample. The J gene is TRBJ2-7, the V gene TRBV10-3; 9 nucleotides line up with TRBD2. V trimming: 4 bases; J trimming: 0 bases; junction bases outside the gene matches: 4. Germline V gives CDR1 ENHRY, CDR2 SYGVKD. This CDR3 region has 15 residues. CDR3 in DNA: TGTGCCATCAGTGGGTTTAGCGGGAGCTCCTACGAGCAGTACTTC. This codes for CAISGFSGSSYEQYF.

Only a few counts were recorded for this clonotype. CDR3 bases: TGTGCCAGCAGCTTAAAGCGAGGCCGTCCGACAGGGGTTAATGAGCAGTTCTTC. It is translated as CASSLKRGRPTGVNEQFF. This chain uses TRBV7-3 with TRBJ2-1, with 8 bases fitting TRBD1. From germline, CDR1 is SGHTA and CDR2 FQGTGA. The CDR3 sequence is 18 residues long. After removal of 1 base from V and 7 bases from J, the junction contained 15 bases not matched to a gene.

The chain has TRBV7-2 and TRBJ1-2; D is undetermined. The CDR3 is 14 amino acids. Germline V gene sequence: CDR1 SGHTA, CDR2 FQGNSA. V lost 5 bases to trimming and J lost 4 bases, with 14 bases between them. The chain's CDR3 is CASSPRVLTYGYTF. The CDR3, as DNA: TGTGCCAGCAGCCCAAGAGTTCTGACCTATGGCTACACCTTC.

The V call is TRBV12-3 or TRBV12-4, the J call TRBJ2-3; TRBD1 aligns across 7 bases. Trimming removed 6 bases from V and 2 bases from J; junction bases left unmatched: 11. This CDR3 has 16 amino acids. This CDR3 is CASRRQQGQFTDTQYF. The CDR3 DNA is TGTGCCAGCAGGCGCCAACAGGGGCAATTCACAGATACGCAGTATTTT.

The rearrangement uses TRBV29-1 and TRBJ2-2, with TRBD2 identical over 7 bases. This CDR3 has 12 amino acids. The germline gives CDR1 SQVTM, CDR2 ANQGSEA. The DNA for the CDR3 is TGCGGAGTAGCGGGGAACACCGGGGAGCTGTTTTTT. This encodes CGVAGNTGELFF.

This clonotype was seen a few times. The J gene is TRBJ1-4, the V gene TRBV28; 10 positions match TRBD1. Germline-derived CDR1 and CDR2 are MDHEN and SYDVKM. Losses at the gene ends were 5 bases for V and 7 bases for J; bases not matched to a gene: 4. The CDR3 has 14 residues. CDR3 sequence reads: CASSLTGGLEKLFF. CDR3 sequence (DNA): TGTGCCAGCAGTCTGACAGGGGGCCTTGAAAAACTGTTTTTT.

There are many counts of this clonotype. The chain couples TRBV7-8 to TRBJ2-7, with a weak D call TRBD2 (6 bases). Germline loops: CDR1 SGHVS, CDR2 FQNEAQ. V was shortened by 4 bases and J by 7 bases, with 14 bases between the two germline ends. This CDR3 comprises 13 residues. This CDR3 is CASSSTRSSEQYF. CDR3 sequence (DNA): TGTGCCAGCAGCTCGACTAGGTCGTCGGAGCAGTACTTC.

This clonotype was counted ten times or more. The chain uses TRBV7-9 and TRBJ2-1, with 10 positions matching TRBD2. The CDR3 extends over 16 amino acids. The germline V gene encodes CDR1 SEHNR and CDR2 FQNEAQ (reference sequence). V gave up 6 bases and J gave up 7 bases; unmatched junction bases: 12. The CDR3 is CASRPGSGRAMNEQFF. The CDR3 nucleotides read TGTGCCAGCAGACCTGGAAGCGGGAGGGCCATGAATGAGCAGTTCTTC.

The J gene is TRBJ2-2, the V gene TRBV30; TRBD2 matches at 11 bases. The junction had 1 base not matched to a gene; V was cut back by 2 bases and J by 2 bases. The CDR3 loop spans 15 amino acids. Germline V gene sequence: CDR1 GTSNPN, CDR2 SVGIG (reference sequence). The CDR3 sequence: CAWSRLAGNTGELFF. The CDR3 DNA reads TGTGCCTGGAGTAGACTAGCGGGAAACACCGGGGAGCTGTTTTTT.

This sequence joins TRBV6-5 and TRBJ2-3; 8 bases are shared with TRBD2. Germline V lookup: CDR1 MNHEY, CDR2 SVGAGI. This CDR3 spans 17 amino acids. The trim removed 2 bases at V and 6 bases at J, leaving 13 bases unmatched. CDR3 sequence (DNA): TGTGCCAGCAGTTACGGGTCGGGAGGGTCCAGGATCGATACGCAGTATTTT. It translates to CASSYGSGGSRIDTQYF.

The chain couples TRBV20-1 to TRBJ2-7; D perhaps matches TRBD2 (6 bases). Trimming removed 5 bases at V and 4 bases at J, with 18 bases between. Germline values: CDR1 DFQATT, CDR2 SNEGSKA (reference sequence). CDR3 size: 14 residues. The CDR3 here is CSADGTPRGYEQYF. CDR3 nucleotides: TGCAGTGCTGACGGGACTCCTCGTGGGTACGAGCAGTACTTC.

This clonotype was found a few times. The V call is TRBV18, the J call TRBJ2-7, with 10 bases matching TRBD2. V lost 3 bases, J lost 2 bases, and 7 bases stayed unmatched. The CDR3 spans 16 residues. The V gene's germline CDR1 is KGHSH and CDR2 LQKENI. In DNA form, the CDR3 reads TGTGCCAGCTCACCGATATGGACTAGCGGCCCCTACGAGCAGTACGTC. Translation: CASSPIWTSGPYEQYV.

The chain combines TRBV11-2 with TRBJ2-1; possibly TRBD2 for D (5 bases). Germline CDR1 reads SGHAT; CDR2 reads FQNNGV. Trimming shortened V by 0 bases and J by 8 bases, and 17 bases separated the two germline ends. The length of the CDR3 is 16 residues. CDR3 sequence reads: CASSLDSGLPSYEQFF. As DNA, the CDR3 is TGTGCCAGCAGCTTAGATTCAGGACTCCCCAGTTATGAGCAGTTCTTC.

This clonotype was observed a few times. The CDR3 loop is CASSQISGRWETQYF. CDR3 DNA: TGTGCCAGCAGTCAAATTAGCGGGAGGTGGGAGACCCAGTACTTC. The rearrangement uses TRBV7-2 and TRBJ2-5; 10 bases are shared with TRBD2. The CDR3 is made up of 15 amino acids. CDR1 is SGHTA and CDR2 is FQGNSA in the germline V gene. J lost 5 bases, V lost 6 bases, and 9 bases had no gene match.

In this sample, this clonotype turned up a few times. The CDR3 region is CASSLLGVPKNIQYF. The DNA for the CDR3 is TGCGCCAGCAGCCTCCTCGGGGTCCCCAAAAACATTCAGTACTTC. The V call is TRBV4-1, the J call TRBJ2-4, with D perhaps matching TRBD2 (5 bases). Germline CDR1 reads MGHRA; CDR2 reads YSYEKL. CDR3 length: 15 residues. V gave up 4 bases and J gave up 2 bases, with 12 bases separating them.